The clone carrying this T cell receptor (beta chain) showed up just a few times. What it recognizes is unknown. Genomic DNA provided the template from which TCR beta VDJ and CDR3 profiles were obtained. TCRdb called the reads again in MiXCR, with one record for every CDR3 protein. The data hold about 80,000 distinct CDR3 sequences, with about half observed a single time. From germline, CDR1 is SGHRS and CDR2 YFSETQ. V shed 4 bases and J 8 bases; nucleotides not matched to a gene: 15. This CDR3 comprises 15 residues. This sample is part of a study of CD8+CD57+ T cells in acquired aplastic anemia. Across the study: Sorting CD4+ and CD8+ cells gave DNA averaging about 3.3 ug. The study obtained 10 million to 12 million reads on average for CD4+ cells from healthy donors. Study results and caveats: Patients and controls shared approximately 28 CD8+ CDR3 sequences. Patient and control CD8+ Simpson's diversity was not significantly different.

This chain joins TRBV5-1 and TRBJ2-7; 7 bases are a match to TRBD1. This receptor was identified in a human donor in good health, serving as a control. Sequenced: sorted CD4+, CD8+, or CD8+CD57+ T cells (not recorded which) from PBMCs. As DNA, the CDR3 is TGCGCCAGCAGCCCGGCCGGGACAGACTCCTTAAAGCAGTACTTC. Its translation is CASSPAGTDSLKQYF.